A selection of T cell receptor beta chains follows, all from one sample in a study of OX40 agonist ivuxolimab in advanced cancers. Sequenced by immunoSEQ multiplex PCR; TCRdb stores in-frame clones only, minus some. The sample comprises tens of thousands of clones, roughly 80% of which are singletons, and roughly 4.5% rests with the top ten. This specimen was CD4+ or CD8+ T cells sorted from blood, taken in a trial of the OX40 agonist ivuxolimab. These TCRs come from an adult with an advanced solid tumor such as melanoma, head and neck, liver or kidney cancer. The CDR3 runs from the conserved cysteine through the conserved F or W. D genes are given only for firm matches.

>TRBV5-4|TRBJ2-7|.
CASSQELGAVEQYF
>TRBV5-1|TRBJ1-4|.
CASSIDSATNEKLFF
>TRBV4-3|TRBJ2-1|.
CASSQEWRSEQFF
>TRBV30|TRBJ1-1|.
CAWSGRVGAEAFF
>TRBV9|TRBJ1-1|.
CASSVATRTEAFF
>TRBV11-2|TRBJ1-2|.
CASSLAPFWQGSAYGYTF
>TRBV5-1|TRBJ2-1|.
CASSVSPQGTYNEQFF
>TRBV5-4|TRBJ2-7|.
CASSQEYYEQYF
>TRBV27|TRBJ1-6|.
CASSFSSRSPLHF
>TRBV11-2|TRBJ1-1|.
CASSSPRGSLGAFF
>TRBV5-1|TRBJ2-6|.
CASSLSAVNSGANVLTF
>TRBV29-1|TRBJ2-7|TRBD1
CSVRPGTGGSYEQYF
>TRBV7-3|TRBJ2-6|.
CASSSYRDSGANVLTF
>TRBV6-5|TRBJ1-6|.
CASSYRNSPLHF
>TRBV4-3|TRBJ1-3|.
CASSQSSTLSGNTIYF
>TRBV9|TRBJ2-2|.
CASSVSTGELFF
>TRBV7-2|TRBJ1-1|.
CASSSQGWTEAFF
>TRBV19|TRBJ2-2|TRBD1
CASSSWTGTTGELFF
>TRBV7-3|TRBJ2-1|.
CASSLSLSGPYNEQFF
>TRBV10-2|TRBJ2-5|TRBD2
CASVDRGGGETQYF
>TRBV6-5|TRBJ1-2|TRBD1
CASGQDRAPYGYTF
>TRBV19|TRBJ2-6|.
CASSIAGANVLTF
>TRBV4-2|TRBJ2-7|.
CASSLGGGWSEQYF
>TRBV6-5|TRBJ2-3|TRBD2
CASSYGTSLADTQYF
>TRBV4-2|TRBJ2-7|.
CASSLQPGHDSYEQYF
>TRBV14|TRBJ1-5|TRBD1
CASSQVSRGLSQPQHF
>TRBV7-8|TRBJ1-1|.
CASSLGGSRNTEAFF
>TRBV4-1|TRBJ2-3|TRBD2
CASSQAGTSGGQGGTDTQYF
>TRBV28|TRBJ2-1|TRBD1
CASSLLDRESYNEQFF
>TRBV2|TRBJ1-2|.
CASSDEGLGYGYTF
>TRBV30|TRBJ2-2|TRBD2
CAWTPKAGYDTGELFF
>TRBV10-3|TRBJ1-4|TRBD1
CAIREGQGEEKLFF